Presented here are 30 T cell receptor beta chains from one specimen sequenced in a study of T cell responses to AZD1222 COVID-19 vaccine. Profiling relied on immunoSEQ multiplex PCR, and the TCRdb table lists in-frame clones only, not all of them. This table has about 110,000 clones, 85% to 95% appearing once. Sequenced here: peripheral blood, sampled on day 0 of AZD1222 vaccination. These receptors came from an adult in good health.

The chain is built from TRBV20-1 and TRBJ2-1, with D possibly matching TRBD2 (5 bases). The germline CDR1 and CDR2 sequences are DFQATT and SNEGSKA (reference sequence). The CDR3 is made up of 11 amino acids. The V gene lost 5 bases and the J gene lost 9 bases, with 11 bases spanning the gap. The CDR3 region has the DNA TGCAGTGCTGGGGAGTGGGGTGAGCAGTTCTTC. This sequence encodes CSAGEWGEQFF.

CDR3: CASSYAYWNYGYTF. The CDR3 DNA reads as TGTGCCAGCAGTTACGCTTACTGGAACTATGGCTACACCTTC. This chain uses TRBV6-2 or TRBV6-3 with TRBJ1-2; the D is unclear. V was pared by 2 bases and J by 2 bases, with 9 bases between. This CDR3 has 14 residues. Per germline, CDR1 MNHEY and CDR2 SVGEGT.

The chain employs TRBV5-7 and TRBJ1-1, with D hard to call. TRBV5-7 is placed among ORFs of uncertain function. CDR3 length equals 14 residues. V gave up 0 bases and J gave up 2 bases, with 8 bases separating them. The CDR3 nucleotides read TGTGCCAGCAGCTTGGTAGTCACCAACACTGAAGCTTTCTTT. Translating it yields CASSLVVTNTEAFF.

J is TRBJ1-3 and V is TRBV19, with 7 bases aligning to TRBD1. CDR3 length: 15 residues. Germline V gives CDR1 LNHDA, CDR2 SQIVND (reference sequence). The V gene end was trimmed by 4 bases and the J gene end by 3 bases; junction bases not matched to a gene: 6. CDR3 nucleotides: TGTGCCAGTAGTAAGGGGGCGATGGATGGAAACACCATATATTTT. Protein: CASSKGAMDGNTIYF.

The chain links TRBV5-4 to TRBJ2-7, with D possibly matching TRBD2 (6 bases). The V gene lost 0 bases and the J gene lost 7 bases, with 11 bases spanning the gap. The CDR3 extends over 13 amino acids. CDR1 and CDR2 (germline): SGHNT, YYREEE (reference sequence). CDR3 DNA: TGTGCCAGCAGCTTGGACTGGGGAGGAGAGCAGTACTTC. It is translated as CASSLDWGGEQYF.

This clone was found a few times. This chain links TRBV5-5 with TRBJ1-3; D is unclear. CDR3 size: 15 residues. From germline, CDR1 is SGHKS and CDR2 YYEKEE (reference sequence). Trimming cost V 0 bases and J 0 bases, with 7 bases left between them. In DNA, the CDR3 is TGTGCCAGCAGCTTGGCCGCCAGCTCTGGAAACACCATATATTTT. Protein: CASSLAASSGNTIYF.

CDR3 nucleotides: TGTGCCAGCAGCCCGGGGGACTCCTACGAGCAGTACTTC. Translated, it gives CASSPGDSYEQYF. J is TRBJ2-7 and V is TRBV7-9, with D possibly TRBD2 on 6 matching bases. This CDR3 has 13 amino acids. The V and J ends lost 5 bases and 0 bases respectively, with 8 bases between them. Germline CDR1 reads SEHNR; CDR2 reads FQNEAQ (reference sequence).

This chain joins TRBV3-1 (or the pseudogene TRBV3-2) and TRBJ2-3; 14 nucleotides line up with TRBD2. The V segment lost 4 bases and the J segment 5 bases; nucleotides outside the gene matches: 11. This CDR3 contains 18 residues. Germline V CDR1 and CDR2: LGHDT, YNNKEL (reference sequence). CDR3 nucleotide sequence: TGTGCCAGCAGCCGGGGACTAGCGGGGGCCGGGTGGGAAGATACGCAGTATTTT. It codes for CASSRGLAGAGWEDTQYF.

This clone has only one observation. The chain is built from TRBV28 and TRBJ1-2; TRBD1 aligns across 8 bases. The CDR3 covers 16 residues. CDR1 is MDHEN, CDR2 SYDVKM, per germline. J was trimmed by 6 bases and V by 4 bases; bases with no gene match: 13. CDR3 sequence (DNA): TGTGCCAGCAGTTCCTCCGGGACAGGTGGGCTCAATGGCTACACCTTC. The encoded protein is CASSSSGTGGLNGYTF.

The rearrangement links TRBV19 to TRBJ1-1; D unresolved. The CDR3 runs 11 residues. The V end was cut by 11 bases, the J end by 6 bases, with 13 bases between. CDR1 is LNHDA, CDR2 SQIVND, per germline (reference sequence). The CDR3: CAVRGGAEAFF. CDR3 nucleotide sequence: TGTGCCGTCCGGGGTGGGGCTGAAGCTTTCTTT.

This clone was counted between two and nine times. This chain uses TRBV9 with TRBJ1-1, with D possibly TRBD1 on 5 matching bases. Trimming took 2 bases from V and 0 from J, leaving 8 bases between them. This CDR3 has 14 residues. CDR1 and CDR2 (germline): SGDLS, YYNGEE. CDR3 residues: CASSVGLMNTEAFF. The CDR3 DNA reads TGTGCCAGCAGCGTGGGACTGATGAACACTGAAGCTTTCTTT.

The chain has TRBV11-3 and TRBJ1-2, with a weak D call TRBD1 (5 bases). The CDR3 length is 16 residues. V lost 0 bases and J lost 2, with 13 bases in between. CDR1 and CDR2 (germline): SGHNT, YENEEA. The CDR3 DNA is TGTGCCAGCAGCTTAGAGGGACGCTCGGCGAACTATGGCTACACCTTC. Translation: CASSLEGRSANYGYTF.

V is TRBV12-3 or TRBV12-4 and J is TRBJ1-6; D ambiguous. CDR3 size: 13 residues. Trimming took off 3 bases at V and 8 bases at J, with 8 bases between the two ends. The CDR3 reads CASSFGRDSPLHF. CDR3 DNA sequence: TGTGCCAGCAGTTTCGGACGGGATTCACCCCTCCACTTT.

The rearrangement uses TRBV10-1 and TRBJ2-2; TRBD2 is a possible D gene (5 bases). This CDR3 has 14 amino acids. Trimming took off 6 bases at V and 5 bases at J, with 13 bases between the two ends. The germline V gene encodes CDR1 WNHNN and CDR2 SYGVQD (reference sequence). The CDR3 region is CASSLAGLTGELFF. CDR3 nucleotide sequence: TGCGCCAGCAGCCTCGCTGGACTGACCGGGGAGCTGTTTTTT.

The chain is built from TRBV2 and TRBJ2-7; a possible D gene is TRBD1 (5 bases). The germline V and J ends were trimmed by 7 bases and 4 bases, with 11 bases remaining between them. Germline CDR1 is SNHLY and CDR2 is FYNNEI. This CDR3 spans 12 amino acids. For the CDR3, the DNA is TGTGCCAGCATAGGGGCAGAGTACGAGCAGTACTTC. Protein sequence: CASIGAEYEQYF.

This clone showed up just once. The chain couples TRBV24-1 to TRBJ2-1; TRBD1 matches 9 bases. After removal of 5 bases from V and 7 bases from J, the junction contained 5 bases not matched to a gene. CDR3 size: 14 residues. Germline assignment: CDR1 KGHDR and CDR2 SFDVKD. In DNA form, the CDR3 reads TGTGCCACCAGTGTAGGGACAGGGCGGAATGAGCAGTTCTTC. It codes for CATSVGTGRNEQFF.

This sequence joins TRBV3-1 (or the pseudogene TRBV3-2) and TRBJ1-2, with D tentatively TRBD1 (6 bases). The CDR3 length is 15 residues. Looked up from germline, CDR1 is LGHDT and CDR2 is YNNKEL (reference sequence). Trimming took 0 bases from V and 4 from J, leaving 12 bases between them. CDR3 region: CASSQDSGAAYGYTF. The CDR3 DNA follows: TGTGCCAGCAGCCAAGATTCGGGGGCGGCCTATGGCTACACCTTC.

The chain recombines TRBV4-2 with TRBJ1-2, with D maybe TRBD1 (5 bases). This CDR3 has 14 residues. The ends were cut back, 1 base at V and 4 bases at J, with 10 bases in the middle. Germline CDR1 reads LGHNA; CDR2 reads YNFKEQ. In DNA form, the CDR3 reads TGTGCCAGCAGCCAAGGGGGGAAAAGCTATGGCTACACCTTC. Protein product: CASSQGGKSYGYTF.

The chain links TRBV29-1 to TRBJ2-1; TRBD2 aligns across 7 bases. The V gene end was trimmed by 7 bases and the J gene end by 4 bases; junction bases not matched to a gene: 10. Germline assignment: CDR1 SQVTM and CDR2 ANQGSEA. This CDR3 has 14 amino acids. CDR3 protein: CSETVGGGYNEQFF. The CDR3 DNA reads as TGCAGCGAGACCGTTGGGGGGGGTTACAATGAGCAGTTCTTC.

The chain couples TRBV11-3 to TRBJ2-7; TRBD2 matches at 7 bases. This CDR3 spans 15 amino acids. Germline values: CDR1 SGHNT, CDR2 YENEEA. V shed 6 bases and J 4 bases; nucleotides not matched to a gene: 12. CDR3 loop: CASRPREAGKYEQYF. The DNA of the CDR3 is TGTGCCAGCAGGCCGAGGGAAGCGGGGAAATACGAGCAGTACTTC.

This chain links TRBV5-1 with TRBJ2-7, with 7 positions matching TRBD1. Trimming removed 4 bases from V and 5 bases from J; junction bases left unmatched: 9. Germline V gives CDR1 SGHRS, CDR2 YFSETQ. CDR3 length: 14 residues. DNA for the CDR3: TGCGCCAGCAGCCGAACGAACAGGGGTGACGAGCAGTACTTC. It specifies CASSRTNRGDEQYF. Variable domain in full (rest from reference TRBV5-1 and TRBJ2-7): KAGVTQTPRYLIKTRGQQVTLSCSPISGHRSVSWYQQTPGQGLQFLFEYFSETQRNKGNFPGRFSGRQFSNSRSEMNVSTLELGDSALYLCASSRTNRGDEQYFGPGTRLTVT.

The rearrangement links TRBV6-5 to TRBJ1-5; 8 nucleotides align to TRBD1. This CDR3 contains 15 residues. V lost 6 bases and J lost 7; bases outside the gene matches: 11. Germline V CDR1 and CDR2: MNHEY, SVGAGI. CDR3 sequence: CASRGQGAWGQPQHF. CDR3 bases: TGTGCCAGCAGAGGACAGGGCGCCTGGGGGCAGCCCCAGCATTTT.

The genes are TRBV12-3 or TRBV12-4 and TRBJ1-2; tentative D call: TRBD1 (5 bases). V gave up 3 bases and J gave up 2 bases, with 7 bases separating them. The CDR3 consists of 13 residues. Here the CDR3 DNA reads TGTGCCAGCAGTTTTGGGGCAAACTATGGCTACACCTTC. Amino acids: CASSFGANYGYTF.

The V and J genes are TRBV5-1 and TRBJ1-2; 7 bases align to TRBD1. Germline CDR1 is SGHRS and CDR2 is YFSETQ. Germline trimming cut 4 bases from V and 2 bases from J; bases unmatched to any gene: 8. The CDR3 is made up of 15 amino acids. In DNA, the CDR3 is TGCGCCAGCAGCCATAACGGACAGGTCAACTATGGCTACACCTTC. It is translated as CASSHNGQVNYGYTF.

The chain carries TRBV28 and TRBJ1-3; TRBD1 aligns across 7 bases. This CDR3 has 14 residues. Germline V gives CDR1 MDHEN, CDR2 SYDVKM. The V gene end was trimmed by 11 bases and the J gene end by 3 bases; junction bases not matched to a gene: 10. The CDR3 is CACSEGAYGNTIYF. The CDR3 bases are TGTGCCTGTTCGGAGGGGGCGTATGGAAACACCATATATTTT.

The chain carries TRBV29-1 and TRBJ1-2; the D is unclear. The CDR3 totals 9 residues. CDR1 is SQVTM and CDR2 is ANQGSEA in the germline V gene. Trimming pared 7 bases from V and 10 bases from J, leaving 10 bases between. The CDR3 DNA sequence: TGCAGCGCCCCCGCCCCCTACACCTTC. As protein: CSAPAPYTF.

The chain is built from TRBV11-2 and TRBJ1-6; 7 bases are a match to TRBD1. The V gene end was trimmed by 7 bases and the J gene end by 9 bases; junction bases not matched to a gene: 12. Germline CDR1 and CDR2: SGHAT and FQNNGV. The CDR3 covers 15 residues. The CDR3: CASTLGGQSISPLHF. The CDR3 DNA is TGTGCCAGCACCCTTGGGGGACAGTCAATTTCACCCCTCCACTTT.

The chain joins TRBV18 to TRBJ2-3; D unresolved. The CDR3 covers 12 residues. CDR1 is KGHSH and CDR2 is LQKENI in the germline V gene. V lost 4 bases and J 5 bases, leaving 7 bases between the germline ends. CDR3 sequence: CASSHYLDTQYF. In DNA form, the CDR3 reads TGTGCCAGCTCACATTATCTAGATACGCAGTATTTT. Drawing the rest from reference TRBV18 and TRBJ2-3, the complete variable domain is NAGVMQNPRHLVRRRGQEARLRCSPMKGHSHVYWYRQLPEEGLKFMVYLQKENIIDESGMPKERFSAEFPKEGPSILRIQQVVRGDSAAYFCASSHYLDTQYFGPGTRLTVL.

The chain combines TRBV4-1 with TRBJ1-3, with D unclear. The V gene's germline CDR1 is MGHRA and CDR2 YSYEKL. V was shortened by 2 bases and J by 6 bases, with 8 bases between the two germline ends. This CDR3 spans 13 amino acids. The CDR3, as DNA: TGCGCCAGCAGCCAATCCGTTTTAAACACCATATATTTT. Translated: CASSQSVLNTIYF.

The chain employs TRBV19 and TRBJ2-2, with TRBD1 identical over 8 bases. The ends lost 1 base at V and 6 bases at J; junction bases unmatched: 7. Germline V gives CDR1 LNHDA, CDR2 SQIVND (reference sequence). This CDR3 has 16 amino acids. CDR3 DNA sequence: TGTGCCAGTAGTATAGTTGGCAGGGGGCGGGCCGGGGAGCTGTTTTTT. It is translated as CASSIVGRGRAGELFF.